This passage covers 24 T cell receptor beta chains from one sample sequenced in a study of cytomegalovirus exposure and HLA in healthy donors. 60 Vbeta and 13 Jbeta primers were used in PCR. The assay was immunoSEQ multiplex PCR, and TCRdb's table has in-frame clones only and misses some. The sample has some 160,000 clones; around 72% are singletons. Material for sequencing was PBMCs. All receptors come from a woman in her 40s in good health and CMV-seropositive.

The CDR3 here is CAISESSGSGANYGYTF. The DNA for the CDR3 is TGTGCCATCAGTGAGTCATCAGGGTCTGGAGCTAACTATGGCTACACCTTC. This chain joins TRBV10-3 and TRBJ1-2, with D perhaps TRBD1 (5 bases). There are 17 residues in the CDR3. Trimming removed 0 bases at V and 0 bases at J, with 14 bases between. From germline, CDR1 is ENHRY and CDR2 SYGVKD.

The chain couples TRBV2 to TRBJ2-7; a weak D match, TRBD1 (5 bases). The CDR3 is made up of 11 amino acids. Deletions cut 7 bases from V and 1 base from J, with 5 bases between. Germline CDR1 SNHLY, CDR2 FYNNEI. CDR3: CASTGSYEQYF. The DNA of the CDR3 is TGTGCCAGCACAGGGTCCTACGAGCAGTACTTC.

The gene calls are TRBV27 and TRBJ1-1, with TRBD1 identical over 9 bases. The CDR3 length is 16 residues. The J segment lost 1 base and the V segment lost 7 bases, leaving 10 bases of the junction unmatched. Germline V CDR1 and CDR2: MNHEY, SMNVEV (reference sequence). CDR3 loop: CASTPGTGRKNTEAFF. The CDR3 bases are TGTGCCAGCACACCAGGGACAGGGAGAAAGAACACTGAAGCTTTCTTT.

The V and J genes are TRBV25-1 and TRBJ1-5, with TRBD1 matching over 9 bases. CDR1 and CDR2 (germline): MGHDK, SYGVNS. The CDR3 extends over 16 amino acids. The V gene end was trimmed by 4 bases and the J gene end by 0 bases; junction bases not matched to a gene: 4. CDR3 nucleotide sequence: TGTGCCAGCAGTGGGGACAGGGTATATAGCAATCAGCCCCAGCATTTT. Protein: CASSGDRVYSNQPQHF.

The V and J genes are TRBV7-9 and TRBJ1-2, with D unclear. V lost 5 bases to trimming and J lost 4 bases, with 11 bases between them. The CDR3 totals 13 residues. Germline CDR1 and CDR2: SEHNR and FQNEAQ (reference sequence). The CDR3 reads CASSLNEFYGYTF. The CDR3 DNA reads TGTGCCAGCAGCCTGAACGAGTTCTATGGCTACACCTTC.

In the case of this clone: One end of the junction fails to match germline, which may point to a read error. The V gene is TRBV5-1, the J gene TRBJ2-6; 7 bases map to TRBD1. The length of the CDR3 is 16 residues. Germline V gene data show CDR1 as SGHRS and CDR2 as YFSETQ. This CDR3 is CASSSLGGAGANGLTF. Written as DNA, the CDR3 is TGCGCCAGCAGCTCCCTAGGGGGCGCTGGGGCCAACGGCCTGACTTTC.

The J gene is TRBJ1-2, the V gene TRBV7-9; no clear D. The germline V gene has CDR1 SEHNR and CDR2 FQNEAQ (reference sequence). The CDR3 has 13 amino acids. V shed 9 bases and J shed 2 bases, with 13 bases lying between them. This chain's CDR3 is CASRIASNYGYTF. The CDR3 DNA sequence: TGTGCCAGTCGAATTGCGTCCAACTATGGCTACACCTTC.

V is TRBV6-5 and J is TRBJ1-2, with 7 positions matching TRBD1. Trimming took 5 bases from V and 4 from J; bases not matched to a gene: 10. The germline gives CDR1 MNHEY, CDR2 SVGAGI. This CDR3 has 15 residues. The CDR3 DNA follows: TGTGCCAGCAGTGGGCAGGGGGGAATAACCTATGGCTACACCTTC. Translation gives CASSGQGGITYGYTF.

This clone was counted between two and nine times. The chain recombines TRBV2 with TRBJ2-7, with TRBD1 matching over 10 bases. The germline V gene encodes CDR1 SNHLY and CDR2 FYNNEI. There are 12 residues in the CDR3. J was trimmed by 3 bases and V by 8 bases; bases with no gene match: 1. CDR3 residues: CASGDRGYEQYF. The CDR3 bases are TGTGCCAGCGGGGACAGGGGCTACGAGCAGTACTTC.

The V gene is TRBV5-4, the J gene TRBJ2-7; 10 bases fit TRBD2. Germline V gene sequence: CDR1 SGHNT, CDR2 YYREEE (reference sequence). The CDR3 is made up of 16 amino acids. Trimming removed 0 bases from V and 0 bases from J; junction bases left unmatched: 3. CDR3 coding DNA: TGTGCCAGCAGCTTGGGAGCGGGGGGGAGCTCCTACGAGCAGTACTTC. Residues: CASSLGAGGSSYEQYF.

This clone has only a few counts. The V and J genes are TRBV28 and TRBJ2-7; no reliable D call. Germline loops: CDR1 MDHEN, CDR2 SYDVKM. The length of the CDR3 is 14 residues. V was shortened by 2 bases and J by 1 base, with 9 bases between the two germline ends. CDR3 amino acids: CASSLPHRSYEQYF. The CDR3 DNA is TGTGCCAGCAGTTTACCCCACAGATCCTACGAGCAGTACTTC.

This clone has just a few counts. The chain couples TRBV6-6 to TRBJ2-5; perhaps TRBD2 as D (7 bases). Between the trimmed V and J ends, which lost 6 bases and 7 bases, there was a span of 18 bases. Germline lookup yields CDR1 MNHNY and CDR2 SVGAGI (reference sequence). CDR3 size: 14 residues. CDR3 bases: TGTGCCAGCAGCCCGGTTGGGGGGGCCGGGACCCAGTACTTC. Protein: CASSPVGGAGTQYF.

The J gene is TRBJ1-3, the V gene TRBV5-8, with D possibly matching TRBD1 (5 bases). Germline values: CDR1 SGHTS, CDR2 YDEGEE. The CDR3 length is 15 residues. The germline V and J ends were trimmed by 1 base and 0 bases, with 8 bases remaining between them. CDR3 DNA: TGTGCCAGCAGCTTGAGGGGTCTCTCTGGAAACACCATATATTTT. It is translated as CASSLRGLSGNTIYF. Together with reference TRBV5-8 and TRBJ1-3, the CDR3 gives the full variable domain: EAGVTQSPTHLIKTRGQQATLRCSPISGHTSVYWYQQALGLGLQFLLWYDEGEERNRGNFPPRFSGRQFPNYSSELNVNALELEDSALYLCASSLRGLSGNTIYFGEGSWLTVV.

V is TRBV7-9 and J is TRBJ1-4; 7 positions agree with TRBD1. The V segment lost 6 bases and the J segment 6 bases; nucleotides outside the gene matches: 13. Looked up from germline, CDR1 is SEHNR and CDR2 is FQNEAQ (reference sequence). The CDR3 runs 16 residues. CDR3 residues: CASSPGIGGADEKLFF. DNA for the CDR3: TGTGCCAGCAGTCCCGGGATAGGGGGCGCGGATGAAAAACTGTTTTTT.

The chain is built from TRBV4-2 and TRBJ1-3; 9 positions agree with TRBD1. Trimming at V came to 3 bases and at J to 0 bases, leaving 9 bases not matched to a gene. CDR1 and CDR2 from the germline V gene are LGHNA and YNFKEQ. This CDR3 has 18 amino acids. The CDR3 DNA follows: TGTGCCAGCAGCCAGGATAACAGGGGGCCGGACTCTGGAAACACCATATATTTT. It translates to CASSQDNRGPDSGNTIYF.

The genes are TRBV9 and TRBJ2-3, with TRBD1 matching over 8 bases. Unmatched junction bases numbered 4, after V lost 4 bases and J lost 3 bases. The CDR3 has 14 residues. The germline CDR1 and CDR2 sequences are SGDLS and YYNGEE. The CDR3 loop reads CASSQGAPTDTQYF. CDR3 nucleotide sequence: TGTGCCAGCAGCCAGGGGGCGCCGACAGATACGCAGTATTTT. Full variable domain (missing parts from reference TRBV9 and TRBJ2-3): DSGVTQTPKHLITATGQRVTLRCSPRSGDLSVYWYQQSLDQGLQFLIQYYNGEERAKGNILERFSAQQFPDLHSELNLSSLELGDSALYFCASSQGAPTDTQYFGPGTRLTVL.

The chain joins TRBV15 to TRBJ2-3; D remains ambiguous. Trimming removed 8 bases at V and 2 bases at J, with 11 bases between. There are 13 residues in the CDR3. Germline V gene data show CDR1 as LNHNV and CDR2 as YYDKDF (reference sequence). Written as DNA, the CDR3 is TGTGCCACCCATCACTCATACACAGATACGCAGTATTTT. It codes for CATHHSYTDTQYF.

The rearrangement joins TRBV29-1 to TRBJ2-1; TRBD2 aligns across 13 bases. V lost 1 base and J lost 1; bases outside the gene matches: 1. This CDR3 is built from 16 residues. The germline gives CDR1 SQVTM, CDR2 ANQGSEA. CDR3 in DNA: TGCAGCGTTGAAGGGGGACTAGCGGGATCCTACAATGAGCAGTTCTTC. Amino acid sequence: CSVEGGLAGSYNEQFF.

This clone has only one observation. This chain connects TRBV7-2 to TRBJ2-2; TRBD1 matches at 9 bases. The V gene end was trimmed by 6 bases and the J gene end by 4 bases; junction bases not matched to a gene: 3. The CDR3 covers 14 residues. CDR1 and CDR2 from the germline V gene are SGHTA and FQGNSA. CDR3 sequence (DNA): TGTGCCAGCAGACAGGGGGCGCGCACCGGGGAGCTGTTTTTT. Its protein is CASRQGARTGELFF.

Written as DNA, the CDR3 is TGCGCCAGCAGCTTGGCCGGTCGAAGGACAGGCTACGAGCAGTACTTC. This sequence encodes CASSLAGRRTGYEQYF. This rearrangement joins TRBV5-1 to TRBJ2-7; 7 nucleotides align to TRBD1. V lost 0 bases to trimming and J lost 3 bases; unmatched junction nucleotides: 9. CDR1 and CDR2 (germline): SGHRS, YFSETQ. The CDR3 totals 16 residues.

The rearrangement uses TRBV30 and TRBJ1-2, with no clear D. Deletions cut 0 bases from V and 8 bases from J, with 7 bases between. The CDR3 has 11 residues. In germline, CDR1 is GTSNPN, CDR2 SVGIG (reference sequence). In DNA form, the CDR3 reads TGTGCCTGGAGTGTTCCCGGGGGCTACACCTTC. This codes for CAWSVPGGYTF.

This chain uses TRBV6-6 with TRBJ2-7; D might be TRBD2 (6 bases). The CDR3 spans 13 residues. The germline V gene encodes CDR1 MNHNY and CDR2 SVGAGI (reference sequence). V was shortened by 4 bases and J by 3 bases, with 10 bases between the two germline ends. The CDR3 sequence is CASSSVGGYEQYF. Written as DNA, the CDR3 is TGTGCCAGCAGTTCGGTGGGGGGCTACGAGCAGTACTTC.

The CDR3 here is CASSARRDSILGYTF. DNA of the CDR3: TGTGCCAGCAGTGCCCGAAGGGACAGCATTCTTGGCTACACCTTC. This chain joins TRBV6-5 and TRBJ1-2; TRBD1 matches 7 bases. This CDR3 spans 15 amino acids. Germline V gene lookup returns CDR1 MNHEY and CDR2 SVGAGI. V lost 5 bases to trimming and J lost 7 bases; unmatched junction nucleotides: 13.

The table lists this clone with a few counts. This chain joins TRBV7-6 and TRBJ1-4; TRBD1 might be the D (5 bases). Trimming shortened V by 8 bases and J by 10 bases, and 14 bases separated the two germline ends. The germline CDR1 and CDR2 sequences are SGHVS and FNYEAQ. CDR3 length: 12 residues. CDR3 nucleotides: TGTGCCAGCGGAACGGCCCAGGGAAAACTGTTTTTT. Translating gives CASGTAQGKLFF. The variable domain in full, with the rest retrieved from reference TRBV7-6 and TRBJ1-4, is GAGVSQSPRYKVTKRGQDVALRCDPISGHVSLYWYRQALGQGPEFLTYFNYEAQQDKSGLPNDRFSAERPEGSISTLTIQRTEQRDSAMYRCASGTAQGKLFFGSGTQLSVL.